The source of this TCR beta chain is a study of blood T cell repertoires in COVID-19 (TCRdb year 2020). Looking at the study overall: Samples covering the acute and convalescent phases of COVID-19 were provided by collaborators in the United States, Italy and Spain. The material from the prospective study consisted of cDNA or gDNA derived from T cells, B-cell-depleted T cells, or PBMCs. The dataset comprised deeply sampled blood TCRbeta repertoires from subjects exposed to, actively infected with, or recovered from COVID-19. Sample metadata almost always included a de-identified subject ID, COVID-19 status, age in years and sex. Where HLA class I and class II types were available, the types were taken from metadata supplied by the sample provider, not from assay-based typing. Samples came from the ongoing ImmuneRACE study (first 160 participants) plus 1,254 subjects from 6 global collaborators. The repertoires were released in a freely available public database intended as a resource for research on the immune response to SARS-CoV-2. What the study reported, not specific to this receptor: Clinical and demographic metadata were provided uncurated, with the amount varying by source and participant.

Including the terminal cysteine and phenylalanine, the CDR3 comprises 12 residues. Kept here is only the CDR3 DNA, which spans 36 bases and is read in frame from base 1. The germline V gene encodes CDR1 WNHNN and CDR2 SYGVQD (reference sequence). V is reduced by 7 bases and J by 10 bases, leaving a spacing of 11 bases between them. One collaborating source in Seattle enrolled patients while the patients were actively infected and followed the patients over time throughout the course of disease. Collaborating institutions collected whole blood in K2EDTA tubes following their own protocols. For TCRbeta analysis, collaborators shipped samples as frozen whole blood, isolated PBMCs, or DNA extracted from either of those sample types. The immunoSEQ Assay, a bias-controlled multiplex PCR, was used to amplify TCRbeta CDR3 regions from genomic DNA. The study's processing was this. The number of nucleated cells in each sample was estimated from the amplification of reference gene primers within the assay. To quantify the absolute abundance of each unique TCRbeta CDR3 rearrangement, sequence reads were collapsed and filtered. For each sample, productive Simpson clonality was calculated by taking the square root of Simpson's diversity index across productive rearrangements. The clones in this table, taken by TCRdb from immuneACCESS, are in-frame only. Not every clone is retained; where verified, under half of the shortfall comes from an unresolved V gene, and the cause of the rest is unknown. The DNA was the basis for D and trimming; V, J and clone size are from that table. The sample profile shows under 15,000 clones; around 70% of them were found once. Of the sample, 6% to 7% is held by the ten largest clones.

This clone appeared a few times. What this receptor recognizes is not known. No base qualities exist here, and no much larger clone lies one base off it. This TCR was recovered from a man in his sixties with COVID-19, enrolled during active disease. The receptor chain draws on TRBV10-1 and TRBJ1-6, with the D gene too uncertain to name. The sequencing input was peripheral blood. The CDR3 reads CASTEAGSPLHF. The DNA sequence is as follows: TGCGCCAGCACGGAAGCGGGGTCACCCCTCCACTTT.